In this sample, the clone carrying this TCR beta chain turned up a few times. Its antigen is unknown. V dropped 0 bases and J dropped 8; count of bases not matched to a gene: 3. Germline V gene lookup returns CDR1 SQVTM and CDR2 ANQGSEA. The CDR3 contains 13 residues. Sequencing libraries made from TCR beta cDNA carried unique molecular identifiers. It was from roughly 1.1 to 9.2 million T cells that some 500,000 cDNA molecules came. Using its own MiXCR run on the PCR reads, TCRdb lists one record per CDR3 protein. The sample shows hundreds of thousands of distinct CDR3 sequences, around 27% of them seen only once. These data come from a study of post-analysis software for immune sequencing data. Study-wide results and caveats: There was significantly lower normalized Chao1 diversity in multiple sclerosis patients than in controls. Controls showed lower frequencies than patients for roughly five TRBV segments, and TRBV5-6, TRBV5-1 and TRBV20-1 were among these. Pronounced co-clustering by F measure was evident among identically batched samples.

The sample comprised blood. This chain connects TRBV29-1 to TRBJ1-1; 10 bases match TRBD1. This TCR was recovered from a girl aged 5-17 years with multiple sclerosis. The CDR3 loop reads CSVEEGTGAEAFF. The DNA of the CDR3 is TGCAGCGTTGAAGAGGGGACAGGGGCAGAAGCTTTCTTT.